The source of this T cell receptor beta chain is a study of identical twins. The study, taken as a whole, reports: Models underpredicted monozygotic twin sharing of out-of-frame TCR alpha. Conclusions were based on cross-sectional statistical analysis, without following the same donors.

This clonotype was detected ten times or more. Its target is not known. TCRdb analysed the 5' RACE reads with MiXCR anew, one entry per CDR3 protein. The sample has around 470,000 distinct CDR3 sequences; about 14% are singletons. V lost 0 bases and J 6 bases, leaving 7 bases between the germline ends. From germline, CDR1 is SGHDT and CDR2 YYEEEE. The CDR3 runs to 13 residues. The data were also submitted as part of a second study, on yellow fever vaccine responses in identical twins.

The sequenced sample was CD4+ T cells sorted from blood. This sequence originates from a woman under 30 in good health. The rearrangement joins TRBV5-6 to TRBJ2-1; D is undetermined. DNA for the CDR3: TGTGCCAGCAGCTTGGACCCGAGCAATGAGCAGTTCTTC. It is translated as CASSLDPSNEQFF.